This T cell receptor (beta chain) was obtained from a study of blood T cell repertoires in COVID-19. At the level of the study: From the United States, Italy and Spain came samples of acute and convalescent COVID-19.

Germline CDR1 and CDR2: SGHNT and YYREEE (reference sequence). V lost 0 bases and J lost 0, with 13 bases in between. The CDR3 consists of 17 residues. The repertoire was sequenced with immunoSEQ multiplex PCR; TCRdb's copy has only in-frame clones and lacks some. The data contain 80,000 to 100,000 clones, about 95% of them singletons. The source of this sequence is a human donor with active COVID-19. The donor label of this sample is uncertain. The specimen was peripheral blood. This chain joins TRBV5-4 and TRBJ2-1, with D perhaps TRBD2 (6 bases). The CDR3 is CASSLGSGVVSYNEQFF. CDR3 sequence (DNA): TGTGCCAGCAGCTTGGGTTCGGGAGTAGTCTCCTACAATGAGCAGTTCTTC.